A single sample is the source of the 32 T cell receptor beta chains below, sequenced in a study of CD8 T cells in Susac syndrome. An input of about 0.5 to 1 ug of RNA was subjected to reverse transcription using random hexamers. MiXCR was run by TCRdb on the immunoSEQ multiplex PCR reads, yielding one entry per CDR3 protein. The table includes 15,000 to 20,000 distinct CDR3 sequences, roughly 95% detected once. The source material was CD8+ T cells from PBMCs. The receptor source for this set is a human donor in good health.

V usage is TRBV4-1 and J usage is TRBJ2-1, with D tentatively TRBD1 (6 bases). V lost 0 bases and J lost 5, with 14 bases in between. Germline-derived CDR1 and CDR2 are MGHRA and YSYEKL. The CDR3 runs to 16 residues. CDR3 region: CASSQETGRGNNEQFF. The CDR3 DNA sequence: TGCGCCAGCAGCCAAGAGACAGGACGGGGAAACAATGAGCAGTTCTTC.

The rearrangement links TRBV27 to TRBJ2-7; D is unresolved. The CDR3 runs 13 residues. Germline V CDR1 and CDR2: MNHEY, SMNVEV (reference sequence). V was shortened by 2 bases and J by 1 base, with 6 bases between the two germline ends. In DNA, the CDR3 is TGTGCCAGCAGTTTACACAGTTCCTACGAGCAGTACTTC. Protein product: CASSLHSSYEQYF.

This CDR3 is CASTPSGNNEQFF. The DNA of the CDR3 is TGTGCCAGCACTCCTAGCGGAAACAATGAGCAGTTCTTC. The gene calls are TRBV27 and TRBJ2-1; 7 nucleotides align to TRBD2. Germline V gives CDR1 MNHEY, CDR2 SMNVEV (reference sequence). This CDR3 contains 13 residues. V lost 7 bases to trimming and J lost 5 bases; unmatched junction nucleotides: 5.

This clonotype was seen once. Here the CDR3 DNA reads TGTGCCAGCAGCTTGGCCGTGGCGGCAGATACGCAGTATTTT. Translated: CASSLAVAADTQYF. V gene TRBV5-6 combines with J gene TRBJ2-3; no reliable D call. Germline V gene lookup returns CDR1 SGHDT and CDR2 YYEEEE. V lost 0 bases to trimming and J lost 4 bases, with 9 bases between them. This CDR3 is 14 amino acids long.

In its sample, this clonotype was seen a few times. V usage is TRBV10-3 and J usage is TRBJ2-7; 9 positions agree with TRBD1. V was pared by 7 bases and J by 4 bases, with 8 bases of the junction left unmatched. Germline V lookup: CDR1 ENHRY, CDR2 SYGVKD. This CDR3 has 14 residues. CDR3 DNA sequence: TGTGCCATCAACCCGGGACAGGGTTCTTACGAGCAGTACTTC. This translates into CAINPGQGSYEQYF.

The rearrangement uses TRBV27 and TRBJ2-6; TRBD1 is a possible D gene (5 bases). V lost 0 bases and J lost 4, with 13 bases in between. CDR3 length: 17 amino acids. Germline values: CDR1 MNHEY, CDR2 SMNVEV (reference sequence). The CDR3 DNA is TGTGCCAGCAGTTTATCGGGGCGATTGTCCGGGGCCAACGTCCTGACTTTC. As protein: CASSLSGRLSGANVLTF.

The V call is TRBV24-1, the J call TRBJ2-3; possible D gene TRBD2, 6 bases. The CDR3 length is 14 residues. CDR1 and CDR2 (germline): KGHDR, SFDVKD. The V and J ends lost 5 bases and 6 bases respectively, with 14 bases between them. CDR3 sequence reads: CATSVGRMVDTQYF. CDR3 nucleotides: TGTGCCACCAGTGTCGGGAGAATGGTGGATACGCAGTATTTT.

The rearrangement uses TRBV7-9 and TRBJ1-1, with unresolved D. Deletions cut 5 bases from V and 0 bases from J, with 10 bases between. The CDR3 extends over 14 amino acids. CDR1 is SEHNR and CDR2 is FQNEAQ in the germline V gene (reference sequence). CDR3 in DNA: TGTGCCAGCAGCATCCTCGCCATGAACACTGAAGCTTTCTTT. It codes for CASSILAMNTEAFF.

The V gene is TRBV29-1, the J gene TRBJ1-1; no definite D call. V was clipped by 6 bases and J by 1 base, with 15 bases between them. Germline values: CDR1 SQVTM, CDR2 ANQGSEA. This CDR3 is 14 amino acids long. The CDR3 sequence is CSVSWDMANTEAFF. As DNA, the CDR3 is TGCAGCGTCTCTTGGGATATGGCGAACACTGAAGCTTTCTTT.

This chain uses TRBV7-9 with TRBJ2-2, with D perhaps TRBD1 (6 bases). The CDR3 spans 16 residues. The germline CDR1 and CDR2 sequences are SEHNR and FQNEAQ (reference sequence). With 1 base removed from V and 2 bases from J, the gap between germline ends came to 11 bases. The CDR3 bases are TGTGCCAGCAGCTTAGTAACAGGGCCCAACACCGGGGAGCTGTTTTTT. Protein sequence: CASSLVTGPNTGELFF.

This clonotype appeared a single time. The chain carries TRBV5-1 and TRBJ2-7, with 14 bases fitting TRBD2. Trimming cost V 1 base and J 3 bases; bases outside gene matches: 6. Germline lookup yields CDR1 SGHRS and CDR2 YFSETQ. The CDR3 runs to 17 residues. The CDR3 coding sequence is TGCGCCAGCAGCTTGAGGTCGGGACTAGCGGGAGTCTACGAGCAGTACTTC. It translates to CASSLRSGLAGVYEQYF. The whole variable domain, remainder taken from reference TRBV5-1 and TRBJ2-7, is KAGVTQTPRYLIKTRGQQVTLSCSPISGHRSVSWYQQTPGQGLQFLFEYFSETQRNKGNFPGRFSGRQFSNSRSEMNVSTLELGDSALYLCASSLRSGLAGVYEQYFGPGTRLTVT.

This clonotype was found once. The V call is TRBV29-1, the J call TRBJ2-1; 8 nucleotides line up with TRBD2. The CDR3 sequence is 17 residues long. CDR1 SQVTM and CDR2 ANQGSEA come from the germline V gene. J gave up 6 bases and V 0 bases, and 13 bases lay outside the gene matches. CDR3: CSVEDGISGSSFNEQFF. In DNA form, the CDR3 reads TGCAGCGTTGAAGACGGTATAAGCGGGAGTTCATTCAATGAGCAGTTCTTC.

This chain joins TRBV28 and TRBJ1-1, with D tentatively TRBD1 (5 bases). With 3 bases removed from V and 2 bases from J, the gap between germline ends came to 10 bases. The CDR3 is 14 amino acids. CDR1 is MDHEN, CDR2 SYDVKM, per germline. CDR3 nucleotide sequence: TGTGCCAGCAGTTTTAGGGGATCTAACACTGAAGCTTTCTTT. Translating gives CASSFRGSNTEAFF. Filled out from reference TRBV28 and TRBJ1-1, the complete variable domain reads DVKVTQSSRYLVKRTGEKVFLECVQDMDHENMFWYRQDPGLGLRLIYFSYDVKMKEKGDIPEGYSVSREKKERFSLILESASTNQTSMYLCASSFRGSNTEAFFGQGTRLTVV.

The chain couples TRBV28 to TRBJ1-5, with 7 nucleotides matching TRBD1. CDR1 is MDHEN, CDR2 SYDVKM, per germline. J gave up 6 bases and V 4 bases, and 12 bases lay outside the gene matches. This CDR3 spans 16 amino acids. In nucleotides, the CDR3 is TGTGCCAGCAGTTCTGAGACCACAGGGGTTAGTCAGCCCCAGCATTTT. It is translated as CASSSETTGVSQPQHF.

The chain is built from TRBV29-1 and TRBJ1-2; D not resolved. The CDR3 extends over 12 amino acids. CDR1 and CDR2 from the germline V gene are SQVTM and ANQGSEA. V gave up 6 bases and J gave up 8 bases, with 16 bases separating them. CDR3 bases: TGCAGCGTGGGCGGACGGACCGGCGGCTACACCTTC. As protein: CSVGGRTGGYTF.

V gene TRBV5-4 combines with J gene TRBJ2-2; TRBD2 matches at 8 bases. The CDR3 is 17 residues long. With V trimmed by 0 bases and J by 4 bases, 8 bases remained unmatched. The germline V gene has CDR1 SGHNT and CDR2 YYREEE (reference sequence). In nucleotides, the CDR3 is TGTGCCAGCAGCTTGGAGGGGCGGGAGGCAGGCACCGGGGAGCTGTTTTTT. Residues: CASSLEGREAGTGELFF.

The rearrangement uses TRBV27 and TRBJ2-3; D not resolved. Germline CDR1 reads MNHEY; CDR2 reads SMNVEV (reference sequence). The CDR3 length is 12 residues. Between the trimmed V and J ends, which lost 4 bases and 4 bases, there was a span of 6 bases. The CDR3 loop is CASSSSADTQYF. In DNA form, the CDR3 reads TGTGCCAGCAGTTCATCCGCAGATACGCAGTATTTT.

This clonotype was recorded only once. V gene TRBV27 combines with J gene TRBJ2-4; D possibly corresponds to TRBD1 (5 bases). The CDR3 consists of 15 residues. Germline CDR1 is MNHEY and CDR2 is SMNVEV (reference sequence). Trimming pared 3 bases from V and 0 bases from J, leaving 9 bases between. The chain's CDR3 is CASSLLREAKNIQYF. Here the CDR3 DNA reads TGTGCCAGCAGTTTGCTCAGGGAAGCCAAAAACATTCAGTACTTC.

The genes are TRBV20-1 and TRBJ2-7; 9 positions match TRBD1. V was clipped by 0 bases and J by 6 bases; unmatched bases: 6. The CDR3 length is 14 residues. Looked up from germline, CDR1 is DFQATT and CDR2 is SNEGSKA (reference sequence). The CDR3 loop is CSARDRDRALEQYF. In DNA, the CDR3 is TGCAGTGCTAGAGACCGGGACAGGGCCCTCGAGCAGTACTTC.

In DNA form, the CDR3 reads TGTGCCAGCAGTACTACCTCGGGGCTAGCGAGGGCGGAGACCCAGTACTTC. Its translation: CASSTTSGLARAETQYF. V is TRBV9 and J is TRBJ2-5; maybe TRBD2 (6 bases). Trimming removed 5 bases from V and 5 bases from J, with 25 bases in between. Germline V gives CDR1 SGDLS, CDR2 YYNGEE. The CDR3 spans 17 residues. Full variable domain (remainder filled in from reference TRBV9 and TRBJ2-5): DSGVTQTPKHLITATGQRVTLRCSPRSGDLSVYWYQQSLDQGLQFLIQYYNGEERAKGNILERFSAQQFPDLHSELNLSSLELGDSALYFCASSTTSGLARAETQYFGPGTRLLVL.

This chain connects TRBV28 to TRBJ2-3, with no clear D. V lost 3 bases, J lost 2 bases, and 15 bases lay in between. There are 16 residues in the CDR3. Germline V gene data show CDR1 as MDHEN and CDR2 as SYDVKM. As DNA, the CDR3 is TGTGCCAGCAGTTTGGCGGTTCTAGTTAACACAGATACGCAGTATTTT. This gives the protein CASSLAVLVNTDTQYF.

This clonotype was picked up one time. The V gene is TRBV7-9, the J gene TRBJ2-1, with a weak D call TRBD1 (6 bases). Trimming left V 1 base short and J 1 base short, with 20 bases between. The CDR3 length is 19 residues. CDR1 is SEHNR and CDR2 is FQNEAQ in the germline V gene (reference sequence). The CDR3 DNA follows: TGTGCCAGCAGCTTAGGGGACACTACCCTTTTTGATTCCTACAATGAGCAGTTCTTC. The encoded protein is CASSLGDTTLFDSYNEQFF.

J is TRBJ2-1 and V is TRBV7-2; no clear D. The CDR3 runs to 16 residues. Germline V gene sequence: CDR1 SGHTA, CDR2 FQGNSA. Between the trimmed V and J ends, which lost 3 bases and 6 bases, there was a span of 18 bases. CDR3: CASSFFVRPPSNEQFF. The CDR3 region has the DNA TGTGCCAGCAGCTTTTTTGTGAGGCCGCCCTCCAATGAGCAGTTCTTC.

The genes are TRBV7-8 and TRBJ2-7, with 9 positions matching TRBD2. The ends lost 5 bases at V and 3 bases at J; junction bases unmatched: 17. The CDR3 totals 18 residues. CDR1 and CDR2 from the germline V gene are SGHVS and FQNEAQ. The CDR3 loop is CASSPGGYSGGPGYEQYF. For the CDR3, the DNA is TGTGCCAGCAGCCCTGGGGGTTATAGCGGGGGACCGGGCTACGAGCAGTACTTC.

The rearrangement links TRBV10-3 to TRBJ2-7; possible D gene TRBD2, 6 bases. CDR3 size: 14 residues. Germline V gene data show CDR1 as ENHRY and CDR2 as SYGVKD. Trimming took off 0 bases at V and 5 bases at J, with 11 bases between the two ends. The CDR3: CAISESLGGNEQYV. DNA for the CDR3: TGTGCCATCAGTGAGTCCCTTGGGGGGAACGAGCAGTACGTC.

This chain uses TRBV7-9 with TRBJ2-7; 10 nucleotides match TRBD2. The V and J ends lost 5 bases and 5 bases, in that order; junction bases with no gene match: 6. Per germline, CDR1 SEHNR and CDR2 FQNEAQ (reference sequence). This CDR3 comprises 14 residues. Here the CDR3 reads CASSPRTSGHEQYV. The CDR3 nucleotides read TGTGCCAGCAGCCCACGGACTAGCGGCCACGAGCAGTACGTC.

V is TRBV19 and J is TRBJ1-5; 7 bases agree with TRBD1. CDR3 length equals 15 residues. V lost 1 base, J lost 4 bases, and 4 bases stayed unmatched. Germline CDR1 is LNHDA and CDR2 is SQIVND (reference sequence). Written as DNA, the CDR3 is TGTGCCAGTAGTATAGTAGGGACAGCGAATCAGCCCCAGCATTTT. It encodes CASSIVGTANQPQHF.

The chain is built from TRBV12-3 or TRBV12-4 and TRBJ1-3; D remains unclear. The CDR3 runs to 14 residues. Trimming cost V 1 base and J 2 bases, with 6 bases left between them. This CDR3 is CASSLVWTGNTIYF. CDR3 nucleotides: TGTGCCAGCAGTTTAGTCTGGACTGGAAACACCATATATTTT.

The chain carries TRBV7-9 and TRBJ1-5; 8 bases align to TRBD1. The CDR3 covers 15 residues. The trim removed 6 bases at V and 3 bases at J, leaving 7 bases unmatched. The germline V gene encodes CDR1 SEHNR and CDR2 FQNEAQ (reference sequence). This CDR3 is CASSGPGQDNQPQHF. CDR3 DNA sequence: TGTGCCAGCAGTGGGCCGGGACAGGACAATCAGCCCCAGCATTTT.

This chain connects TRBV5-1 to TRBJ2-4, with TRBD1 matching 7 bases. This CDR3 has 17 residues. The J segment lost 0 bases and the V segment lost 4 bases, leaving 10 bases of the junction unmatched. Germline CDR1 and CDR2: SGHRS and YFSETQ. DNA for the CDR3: TGCGCCAGCAGCCCCATGAAGGGACAGCTAGCCAAAAACATTCAGTACTTC. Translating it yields CASSPMKGQLAKNIQYF.

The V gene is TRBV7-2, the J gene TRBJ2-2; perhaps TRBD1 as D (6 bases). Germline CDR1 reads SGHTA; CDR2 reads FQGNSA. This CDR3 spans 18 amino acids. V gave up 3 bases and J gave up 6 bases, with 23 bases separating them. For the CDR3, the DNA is TGTGCCAGCAGCTTGACAGTTCCCGGACAGCTTTTTTCCGGGGAGCTGTTTTTT. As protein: CASSLTVPGQLFSGELFF.

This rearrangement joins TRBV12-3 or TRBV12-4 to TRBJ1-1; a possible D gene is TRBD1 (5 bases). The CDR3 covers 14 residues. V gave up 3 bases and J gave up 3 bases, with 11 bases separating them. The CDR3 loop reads CASSFRGPDTEAFF. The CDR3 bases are TGTGCCAGCAGTTTTAGGGGTCCGGACACTGAAGCTTTCTTT.